The 25 T cell receptor beta chains listed next were all sequenced from one sample in a study of control samples from healthy donors and cancer patients (dated by TCRdb to 2018 to 2021). The library was built by means of the immunoSEQ multiplex PCR assay. Entries here come from immuneACCESS through TCRdb and include only in-frame sequences with V and J called. Some clones fail to appear in such tables; in the studies checked, an unresolved V gene covers under half of the shortfall, and the cause of the remainder is unknown. This sample is represented by under 200,000 clones; 91% of them were singletons. The ten largest account for over 1.2% of the sample. Sequences were obtained from blood. Receptors were obtained from a woman aged 30 to 39 in good health.

This chain joins TRBV25-1 and TRBJ1-5; D call uncertain. This CDR3 is 14 amino acids long. V lost 4 bases, J lost 3 bases, and 10 bases lay in between. CDR1 and CDR2 from the germline V gene are MGHDK and SYGVNS. CDR3 in DNA: TGTGCCAGCAGTGGAGACACCTACAATCAGCCCCAGCATTTT. It yields the protein CASSGDTYNQPQHF.

The chain has TRBV7-9 and TRBJ1-4; D not certain. Germline V CDR1 and CDR2: SEHNR, FQNEAQ (reference sequence). The CDR3 runs to 11 residues. Trimming left V 5 bases short and J 6 bases short, with 4 bases between. CDR3 protein: CASSRDEKLFF. In DNA form, the CDR3 reads TGTGCCAGCAGCCGGGATGAAAAACTGTTTTTT. Full variable domain (remainder filled in from reference TRBV7-9 and TRBJ1-4): DTGVSQNPRHKITKRGQNVTFRCDPISEHNRLYWYRQTLGQGPEFLTYFQNEAQLEKSRLLSDRFSAERPKGSFSTLEIQRTEQGDSAMYLCASSRDEKLFFGSGTQLSVL.

The rearrangement uses TRBV4-2 and TRBJ1-1, with TRBD1 as a possible D gene (6 bases). Germline V lookup: CDR1 LGHNA, CDR2 YNFKEQ. Between the trimmed V and J ends, which lost 4 bases and 2 bases, there was a span of 11 bases. There are 14 residues in the CDR3. In DNA form, the CDR3 reads TGTGCCAGCAGCCCACAGGGTCAAAACACTGAAGCTTTCTTT. It codes for CASSPQGQNTEAFF.

V is TRBV5-4 and J is TRBJ1-2; maybe TRBD1 (6 bases). The CDR3 runs 15 residues. The germline V and J ends were trimmed by 0 bases and 4 bases, with 13 bases remaining between them. Looked up from germline, CDR1 is SGHNT and CDR2 is YYREEE (reference sequence). The CDR3 bases are TGTGCCAGCAGCTTGGCTCAGGGGCCTTCCTATGGCTACACCTTC. Residues: CASSLAQGPSYGYTF.

J is TRBJ1-1 and V is TRBV7-3; TRBD1 matches 9 bases. CDR3 length equals 16 residues. Germline V gene data show CDR1 as SGHTA and CDR2 as FQGTGA. The trim removed 1 base at V and 4 bases at J, leaving 7 bases unmatched. The CDR3 loop is CASSLMAGQGRTEAFF. Here the CDR3 DNA reads TGTGCCAGCAGCTTAATGGCGGGACAGGGTCGCACTGAAGCTTTCTTT.

V is TRBV4-3 and J is TRBJ2-7; 10 bases are a match to TRBD2. The junction had 4 bases not matched to a gene; V was cut back by 1 base and J by 4 bases. The CDR3 has 15 amino acids. CDR1 is LGHNA and CDR2 is YSLEER in the germline V gene. CDR3 coding DNA: TGCGCCAGCAGCCAAGCTAGCGGGAGTGTGTACGAGCAGTACTTC. It specifies CASSQASGSVYEQYF.

This clone was seen a handful of times. The V and J genes are TRBV19 and TRBJ2-7, with TRBD2 matching 10 bases. The junction had 4 bases not matched to a gene; V was cut back by 5 bases and J by 0 bases. CDR3 length: 15 amino acids. Per the germline V gene, CDR1 is LNHDA and CDR2 is SQIVND (reference sequence). The CDR3: CASSPLAGDSYEQYF. The CDR3 DNA follows: TGTGCCAGTAGTCCGCTAGCGGGGGACTCCTACGAGCAGTACTTC.

The V and J genes are TRBV5-6 and TRBJ1-4, with 11 nucleotides matching TRBD1. The CDR3 loop spans 15 amino acids. V lost 3 bases to trimming and J lost 5 bases; unmatched junction nucleotides: 3. CDR1 is SGHDT and CDR2 is YYEEEE in the germline V gene. The CDR3 loop reads CASSYGTGGNEKLFF. The CDR3 bases are TGTGCCAGCAGCTACGGGACAGGGGGGAATGAAAAACTGTTTTTT.

The rearrangement uses TRBV7-9 and TRBJ1-4; 8 positions match TRBD1. The junction had 9 bases not matched to a gene; V was cut back by 5 bases and J by 7 bases. The CDR3 length is 15 residues. CDR1 is SEHNR and CDR2 is FQNEAQ in the germline V gene (reference sequence). The CDR3 nucleotides read TGTGCCAGCAGCCCCCGCAGGGGGCGCGGTGAAAAACTGTTTTTT. Its translation is CASSPRRGRGEKLFF.

The chain employs TRBV27 and TRBJ1-4; no clear D gene. Between the trimmed V and J ends, which lost 3 bases and 5 bases, there was a span of 10 bases. The V gene's germline CDR1 is MNHEY and CDR2 SMNVEV (reference sequence). This CDR3 contains 14 residues. CDR3 sequence (DNA): TGTGCCAGCAGTTTGAGACGGAGGAATGAAAAACTGTTTTTT. The encoded protein is CASSLRRRNEKLFF.

Only one count was recorded for this clone. The V call is TRBV27, the J call TRBJ2-2, with D possibly being TRBD1 (6 bases). The CDR3 is 15 amino acids. V was trimmed by 5 bases and J by 1 base, leaving 11 bases between them. Germline V CDR1 and CDR2: MNHEY, SMNVEV (reference sequence). DNA for the CDR3: TGTGCCAGCAGTCGCCGACAGGTGAACACCGGGGAGCTGTTTTTT. This sequence encodes CASSRRQVNTGELFF.

This chain links TRBV7-9 with TRBJ2-1, with D hard to call. The V gene lost 3 bases and the J gene lost 2 bases, with 8 bases spanning the gap. In germline, CDR1 is SEHNR, CDR2 FQNEAQ (reference sequence). This CDR3 comprises 14 residues. The CDR3 sequence is CASSFPETYNEQFF. The CDR3 DNA is TGTGCCAGCAGCTTTCCCGAGACCTACAATGAGCAGTTCTTC.

V is TRBV3-1 (or the pseudogene TRBV3-2) and J is TRBJ1-2; no definite D call. Germline V gene lookup returns CDR1 LGHDT and CDR2 YNNKEL (reference sequence). V dropped 1 base and J dropped 8 bases, with 11 bases sitting between them. The length of the CDR3 is 13 residues. The CDR3 is CASSQGVRIGYTF. As DNA, the CDR3 is TGTGCCAGCAGCCAAGGAGTGAGGATCGGCTACACCTTC.

J is TRBJ2-5 and V is TRBV7-2; D is possibly TRBD1 (5 bases). Germline loops: CDR1 SGHTA, CDR2 FQGNSA. The CDR3 is made up of 14 amino acids. Deletions cut 0 bases from V and 4 bases from J, with 9 bases between. The CDR3, as DNA: TGTGCCAGCAGCTTAGCAGGGGCGCGAGAGACCCAGTACTTC. Translating gives CASSLAGARETQYF.

This sequence joins TRBV6-6 and TRBJ2-2; 8 bases match TRBD2. The CDR3 consists of 15 residues. J lost 5 bases, V lost 5 bases, and 7 bases had no gene match. CDR1 and CDR2 from the germline V gene are MNHNY and SVGAGI (reference sequence). The CDR3 bases are TGTGCCAGCAGTACTAGCGGAGGGGGGACCGGGGAGCTGTTTTTT. Encoded protein: CASSTSGGGTGELFF.

This clone was counted a single time. The gene calls are TRBV6-5 and TRBJ1-2, with TRBD1 as a possible D gene (6 bases). This CDR3 spans 11 amino acids. In germline, CDR1 is MNHEY, CDR2 SVGAGI. Deletions cut 6 bases from V and 8 bases from J, with 10 bases between. The CDR3 DNA reads TGTGCCAGCAGCACAGGGTACGGCTACACCTTC. Amino acids: CASSTGYGYTF.

This clone was seen a single time. V and J are TRBV18 and TRBJ1-2; D uncertain. V was cut by 3 bases and J by 1 base, with 9 bases left in between. From germline, CDR1 is KGHSH and CDR2 LQKENI. The CDR3 covers 14 residues. For the CDR3, the DNA is TGTGCCAGCTCACCCGGGAACAATAACTATGGCTACACCTTC. This gives the protein CASSPGNNNYGYTF.

V usage is TRBV5-1 and J usage is TRBJ2-3; D may be TRBD1 or TRBD2 (5 bases each). Trimming removed 4 bases at V and 0 bases at J, with 9 bases between. CDR3 size: 14 residues. In germline, CDR1 is SGHRS, CDR2 YFSETQ. DNA for the CDR3: TGCGCCAGCAGCCGGGGCGGGAGCACAGATACGCAGTATTTT. It is translated as CASSRGGSTDTQYF.

The rearrangement uses TRBV7-9 and TRBJ2-3; D is possibly TRBD1 (6 bases). CDR1 SEHNR and CDR2 FQNEAQ come from the germline V gene (reference sequence). V was clipped by 5 bases and J by 1 base, with 13 bases between them. This CDR3 comprises 15 residues. The CDR3 nucleotides are TGTGCCAGCAGCGGGGGCCTAGAGGGCACAGATACGCAGTATTTT. Translating gives CASSGGLEGTDTQYF.

The chain employs TRBV10-3 and TRBJ2-5, with D perhaps TRBD1 or TRBD2 (5 bases each). Per germline, CDR1 ENHRY and CDR2 SYGVKD. CDR3 size: 15 residues. The V end lost 3 bases, the J end lost 1 base, and 12 bases lay between the germline ends. CDR3 bases: TGTGCCATCAGTGACTTTACGGGGCCCCAAGAGACCCAGTACTTC. Amino acid sequence: CAISDFTGPQETQYF.

This chain links TRBV11-2 with TRBJ2-6, with D unresolved. From germline, CDR1 is SGHAT and CDR2 FQNNGV. The CDR3 runs 15 residues. Trimming left V 5 bases short and J 0 bases short, with 8 bases between. The CDR3 loop reads CASSRYSSGANVLTF. In nucleotides, the CDR3 is TGTGCCAGCAGCCGGTACAGCTCTGGGGCCAACGTCCTGACTTTC.

The chain uses TRBV6-1 and TRBJ2-4; TRBD2 might be the D (7 bases). Germline CDR1 is MNHNS and CDR2 is SASEGT. V lost 2 bases to trimming and J lost 5 bases, with 13 bases between them. The CDR3 extends over 15 amino acids. The CDR3 coding sequence is TGTGCCAGCAGTGAATGGGAGGGGGACGAAAACATTCAGTACTTC. Protein: CASSEWEGDENIQYF.

On this clone: The junction departs from the called germline gene at one end, perhaps through a read error. The chain joins TRBV7-6 to TRBJ2-3; TRBD2 matches 11 bases. CDR3 length equals 16 residues. Germline V CDR1 and CDR2: SGHVS, FNYEAQ. CDR3 coding DNA: TGTGCCAGCAGCCTAGCGGGAGGAACCCGCACAGATACGCAGTATTTT. Translated, it gives CASSLAGGTRTDTQYF.

This chain uses TRBV15 with TRBJ1-5; D unresolved. V lost 0 bases to trimming and J lost 0 bases, with 9 bases between them. Germline CDR1 LNHNV, CDR2 YYDKDF (reference sequence). This CDR3 spans 16 amino acids. The CDR3 protein is CATSRDLGYSNQPQHF. The CDR3 nucleotides are TGTGCCACCAGCAGAGATTTGGGTTATAGCAATCAGCCCCAGCATTTT.

The rearrangement links TRBV6-5 to TRBJ1-1; no clear D gene. This CDR3 contains 13 residues. CDR1 and CDR2 from the germline V gene are MNHEY and SVGAGI. V dropped 3 bases and J dropped 0 bases, with 5 bases sitting between them. The chain's CDR3 is CASSYTVNTEAFF. CDR3 DNA sequence: TGTGCCAGCAGTTATACAGTGAACACTGAAGCTTTCTTT.